A selection of T cell receptor beta chains follows, all from one sample in a study of identical twins. TCRdb re-called the 5' RACE reads with MiXCR, one entry per CDR3 protein. The sample contains 650,000 to 750,000 distinct CDR3 sequences, 21% of which appear only once. These same records also appear under a second study, on T cells expressing NK-cell markers.

Sequences were obtained from PBMCs. Receptors originate from a woman aged 18 to 35 in good health. CDR3s include the opening cysteine and the closing phenylalanine or tryptophan. The D gene is left open where the match is weak. Clone size, where shown, is once, few, many, or a class for clones that have expanded.

- TRBJ2-3 TRBV9 - TGTGCCAGCAGCGTAGCGAAAGATACGCAGTATTTT CASSVAKDTQYF
TRBD2 TRBJ2-1 TRBV10-3 many TGTGCCATCAGGAGTAGCGGGAGCAACAATGAGCAGTTCTTC CAIRSSGSNNEQFF
- TRBJ2-1 TRBV6-2/TRBV6-3 few TGTGCCAGCATCAGAGGGGCCTCCTCCTACAATGAGCAGTTCTTC CASIRGASSYNEQFF
- TRBJ2-7 TRBV7-9 few TGTGCCAGCAGCTTAGGCGGGGCTGTGGAGCAGTACTTC CASSLGGAVEQYF
TRBD1 TRBJ1-6 TRBV20-1 few TGCAGTGCTAGACGGACAGGGGTTGCTTCACCCCTCCACTTT CSARRTGVASPLHF
TRBD1 TRBJ2-1 TRBV5-5 many TGTGCCAGCAGCCCGGGACAGGGGTCCAATGAGCAGTTCTTC CASSPGQGSNEQFF
TRBD1 TRBJ1-6 TRBV5-1 few TGCGCCAGCAGCTCAGGGGGCAGTGGTTCACCCCTCCACTTT CASSSGGSGSPLHF
- TRBJ2-7 TRBV11-1 - TGTGCCAGCAGCTTATACCGGACACCAAGCCTCGGCTACGAGCAGTACTTC CASSLYRTPSLGYEQYF
TRBD2 TRBJ2-1 TRBV4-2 once TGTGCCAGCAGCCCCCCAGGGAGCGGGGGTAATGAGCAGTTCTTC CASSPPGSGGNEQFF
- TRBJ2-5 TRBV7-2 many TGTGCCAGCAGCCACCCGGTCGGGGAGGAGACCCAGTACTTC CASSHPVGEETQYF
- TRBJ1-2 TRBV20-1 many TGCAGTGCTAGGGACCGCGACTATGGCTACACCTTC CSARDRDYGYTF
- TRBJ1-1 TRBV29-1 many TGCAGCGTTGAAGTCGGGGGAGGTGGGACTGAAGCTTTCTTT CSVEVGGGGTEAFF
TRBD1 TRBJ2-5 TRBV10-3 many TGTGCCATCAGTGGTCAGACAGGGCGAGAACAGACCCAGTACTTC CAISGQTGREQTQYF
- TRBJ1-1 TRBV7-2 - TGTGCCAGCAGCTTAGAGGCAGGACGAAACACTGAAGCTTTCTTT CASSLEAGRNTEAFF
- TRBJ2-3 TRBV7-9 few TGTGCCAGCAGCGACATCGCGGCGAGATTGGATACGCAGTATTTT CASSDIAARLDTQYF
- TRBJ1-6 TRBV20-1 few TGCAGTGCTAGAGGCCCTGAAGGACGGGTGATCCTCCACTTT CSARGPEGRVILHF
- TRBJ2-1 TRBV5-6 few TGTGCCAGCAGCTTACCTTATGGGAGGTCTAACAATGAGCAGTTCTTC CASSLPYGRSNNEQFF
TRBD1 TRBJ2-6 TRBV10-3 - TGTGCCATCATGAAGGGACAGATAAGCTCTGGGGCCAACGTCCTGACTTTC CAIMKGQISSGANVLTF
- TRBJ1-1 TRBV12-3/TRBV12-4 - TGTGCCAGCAGCCCCCAGTCAGGGGCCCGGACTGAAGCTTTCTTT CASSPQSGARTEAFF
TRBD2 TRBJ2-3 TRBV12-3/TRBV12-4 few TGTGCCAGCAGTCCGTTCGGGGGGAGAGATACGCAGTATTTT CASSPFGGRDTQYF
- TRBJ1-2 TRBV20-1 many TGCAGTGCTAGAGAACCGAACTATGGCTACACCTTC CSAREPNYGYTF
- TRBJ2-5 TRBV12-3/TRBV12-4 few TGTGCCAGCAGTTTACCGGTACAAGAGACCCAGTACTTC CASSLPVQETQYF
- TRBJ2-7 TRBV30 - TGTGCCTGGAGTGTACAAGAGCTTTACGAGCAGTACTTC CAWSVQELYEQYF
- TRBJ2-3 TRBV5-1 few TGCGCCAGCAGCTTGGCCATCGGGCGAGATACGCAGTATTTT CASSLAIGRDTQYF
- TRBJ2-1 TRBV28 few TGTGCCAGCAGTCGACAGAGCTCCTACAATGAGCAGTTCTTC CASSRQSSYNEQFF
TRBD2 TRBJ2-3 TRBV29-1 - TGCAGCACTACCCGGACTAGCGGGGGGAGCACAGATACGCAGTATTTT CSTTRTSGGSTDTQYF
TRBD2 TRBJ2-1 TRBV5-1 many TGCGCCAGCAGCTTGGTCCCTAGCGGCTTCTCCTACAATGAGCAGTTCTTC CASSLVPSGFSYNEQFF
TRBD1 TRBJ2-3 TRBV11-2 few TGTGCCAGCAGCATGGGACAGACCTCGTCAGATACGCAGTATTTT CASSMGQTSSDTQYF
- TRBJ2-3 TRBV13 few TGTGCCACGGAATCTGCGAGAAGGGGGGATACGCAGTATTTT CATESARRGDTQYF
- TRBJ2-3 TRBV20-1 many TGCAGTGCTAGCAGGCGCGGGGTCCTGGATACGCAGTATTTT CSASRRGVLDTQYF
- TRBJ2-2 TRBV29-1 few TGCAGCGTCCTTCGGGGCGTCACCGGGGAGCTGTTTTTT CSVLRGVTGELFF
- TRBJ2-5 TRBV11-3 - TGTGCCAGCAGCCGAACCTACATGGGGTTTGGAGAGACCCAGTACTTC CASSRTYMGFGETQYF
TRBD2 TRBJ2-1 TRBV6-2/TRBV6-3 few TGTGCCAGCAGTTACTCACAGTTGAGCGGGGGGAATGAGCAGTTCTTC CASSYSQLSGGNEQFF
TRBD2 TRBJ2-6 TRBV27 once TGTGCCAGCAGTTCTAAGCCCTGGGGGGGGTTGAGCTCTGGGGCCAACGTCCTGACTTTC CASSSKPWGGLSSGANVLTF
TRBD2 TRBJ2-3 TRBV11-2 - TGTGCCAGCAGCTTAGGGTCGATGCCGCTAGCGGGATGGGATACGCAGTATTTT CASSLGSMPLAGWDTQYF
TRBD1 TRBJ1-2 TRBV5-4 - TGTGCCAGCAGCTCCCGACAGGGGGCATTCTATGGCTACACCTTC CASSSRQGAFYGYTF
TRBD1 TRBJ2-4 TRBV6-5 - TGTGCCAGCAGTTACGACAGGGCCCTTGCCAAAAACATTCAGTACTTC CASSYDRALAKNIQYF
TRBD1 TRBJ2-7 TRBV6-1 - TGTGCCAGCAGTGACCGGGACAGGTTAGACTACGAGCAGTACTTC CASSDRDRLDYEQYF
TRBD2 TRBJ2-5 TRBV10-3 few TGTGCCATCAGTGACAGGCTAGCGGGACGAGAGACCCAGTACTTC CAISDRLAGRETQYF
- TRBJ1-1 TRBV5-1 few TGCGCCAGCAGCTTGGAGTTCGGGGTGGCTGAAGCTTTCTTT CASSLEFGVAEAFF
TRBD2 TRBJ2-1 TRBV20-1 few TGCAGTGCCTCCGGGACTACCAATGAGCAGTTCTTC CSASGTTNEQFF
- TRBJ2-2 TRBV28 - TGTGCCAGCAGTTTGATTTTCCCGGAACGACTGAACACCGGGGAGCTGTTTTTT CASSLIFPERLNTGELFF
- TRBJ2-7 TRBV18 - TGTGCCAGCTCACCACGCCTCTCGGACAGGGAGGGCTCCTACGAGCAGTACTTC CASSPRLSDREGSYEQYF
- TRBJ2-1 TRBV20-1 few TGCAGTGCTAGTAGATCAATCTCCGGCAATGAGCAGTTCTTC CSASRSISGNEQFF
- TRBJ2-3 TRBV5-5 - TGTGCCAGCACCCGCATCGGGACACTGAAGACAGATACGCAGTATTTT CASTRIGTLKTDTQYF
- TRBJ2-3 TRBV7-2 few TGTGCCAGCAGCCCGCGAGCGGTAGATACGCAGTATTTT CASSPRAVDTQYF
- TRBJ1-1 TRBV20-1 - TGCAGTGCTAAGGCACCGAACACTGAAGCTTTCTTT CSAKAPNTEAFF
- TRBJ2-5 TRBV20-1 - TGCAGTGCCCCAGTGGGGCAGGCGGAGACCCAGTACTTC CSAPVGQAETQYF
TRBD2 TRBJ2-7 TRBV5-1 many TGCGCCAGCACCATAGCGGGAGGAGTAAACGAGCAGTACTTC CASTIAGGVNEQYF
TRBD1 TRBJ1-2 TRBV20-1 - TGCAGTGCCAAGGCCGCCACTCGCCCGACAGGGAAGTACGGCTATGGCTACACCTTC CSAKAATRPTGKYGYGYTF
TRBD2 TRBJ2-5 TRBV20-1 few TGCAGTGCTAGCAGCGGGGCTCAAGAGACCCAGTACTTC CSASSGAQETQYF
- TRBJ2-3 TRBV5-4 few TGTGCCAGCAGCTTTCTAGGACCTTCTAATACGCAGTATTTT CASSFLGPSNTQYF
TRBD2 TRBJ2-7 TRBV5-1 - TGCGCCAGCAGCTTGGTTTCGGGAGGGCAATACGAGCAGTACTTC CASSLVSGGQYEQYF